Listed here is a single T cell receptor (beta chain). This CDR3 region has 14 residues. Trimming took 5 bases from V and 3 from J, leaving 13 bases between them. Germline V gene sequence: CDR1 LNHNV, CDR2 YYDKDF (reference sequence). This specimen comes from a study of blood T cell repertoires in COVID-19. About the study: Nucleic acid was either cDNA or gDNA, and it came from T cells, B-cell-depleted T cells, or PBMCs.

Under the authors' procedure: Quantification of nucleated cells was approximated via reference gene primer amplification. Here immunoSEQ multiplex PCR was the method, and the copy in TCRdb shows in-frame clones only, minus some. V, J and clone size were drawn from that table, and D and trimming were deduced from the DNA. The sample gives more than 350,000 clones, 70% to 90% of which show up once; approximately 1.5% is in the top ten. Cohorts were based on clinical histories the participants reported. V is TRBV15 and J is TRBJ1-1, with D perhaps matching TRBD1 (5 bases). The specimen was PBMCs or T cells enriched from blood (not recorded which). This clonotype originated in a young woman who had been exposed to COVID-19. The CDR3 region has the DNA TGTGCCACCAGCCCCGGGGGGAGGGACACTGAAGCTTTCTTT. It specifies CATSPGGRDTEAFF. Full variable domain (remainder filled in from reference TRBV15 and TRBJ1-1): DAMVIQNPRYQVTQFGKPVTLSCSQTLNHNVMYWYQQKSSQAPKLLFHYYDKDFNNEADTPDNFQSRRPNTSFCFLDIRSPGLGDTAMYLCATSPGGRDTEAFFGQGTRLTVV.